The T cell receptor (beta chain) under discussion was sequenced for a study of blood T cell repertoires in COVID-19. Study background: T cells, B-cell-depleted T cells, or PBMCs supplied cDNA or gDNA.

This clone was seen a single time. The germline CDR1 and CDR2 sequences are MDHEN and SYDVKM. V was trimmed by 4 bases and J by 7 bases, leaving 13 bases between them. The CDR3 contains 13 residues. The table came from immunoSEQ multiplex PCR; TCRdb's copy has only in-frame clones and leaves some out. The sample carries about 55,000 clones, 75% to 95% recorded once. V and J are TRBV28 and TRBJ2-5, with D unresolved. The sequencing sample was made of peripheral blood. The clonotype originates from a human donor with active COVID-19. The donor label of this sample is uncertain. CDR3 region: CASSYGVPGTQYF. Written as DNA, the CDR3 is TGTGCCAGCAGTTACGGTGTTCCGGGGACCCAGTACTTC. Filled out from reference TRBV28 and TRBJ2-5, the complete variable domain reads DVKVTQSSRYLVKRTGEKVFLECVQDMDHENMFWYRQDPGLGLRLIYFSYDVKMKEKGDIPEGYSVSREKKERFSLILESASTNQTSMYLCASSYGVPGTQYFGPGTRLLVL.